This T cell receptor (beta chain) is drawn from a study of regulatory T cells in long-lasting Graves disease. The study's findings and limits: Persistent Graves' patients possessed reduced TCR diversity relative to recently diagnosed ones.

Time point specified: newly diagnosed GD, antithyroid drugs for less than 3 months. RNA isolated from PBMCs was used to make the TCR library. Diagnosing Graves' disease relied on the American Thyroid Association guidelines. This clonotype was observed a single time. Antigen: not known. A junction boundary mismatches the germline segment, possibly from a read error. CDR3 length: 13 amino acids. CDR1 is LNHDA and CDR2 is SQIVND in the germline V gene (reference sequence). To make TCR beta libraries, researchers used iRepertoire HTBI primers and Arm-PCR of CDR3 regions. A single record per CDR3 protein comes from TCRdb applying MiXCR to the multiplex PCR reads. The repertoire holds roughly 350,000 distinct CDR3 sequences, with 15% to 20% as singletons. The data were also submitted as part of a second study, on T cells in Graves' hyperthyroidism and ophthalmopathy. That source reports: Newly diagnosed hyperthyroidism patients aged 18 to 65 years had disease lasting under 2 months. Each diagnosis drew on symptoms, thyroxine, TRAb, thyroid ultrasound and orbital computed tomography findings.

The specimen was peripheral blood mononuclear cells (PBMCs), collected at new diagnosis, from a patient treated with antithyroid drugs. The chain combines TRBV19 with TRBJ2-3; the D is unclear. The receptor's source is a woman aged 18-29 years with Graves disease. CDR3 DNA: TGTGCCAGTAGTATTGTAGGCACCGATACGCAGTATTTT. This sequence encodes CASSIVGTDTQYF. Filled out from reference TRBV19 and TRBJ2-3, the complete variable domain reads DGGITQSPKYLFRKEGQNVTLSCEQNLNHDAMYWYRQDPGQGLRLIYYSQIVNDFQKGDIAEGYSVSREKKESFPLTVTSAQKNPTAFYLCASSIVGTDTQYFGPGTRLTVL.